Presented here are 32 T cell receptor beta chains from one specimen sequenced in a study of T cell responses to AZD1222 COVID-19 vaccine. Generated by immunoSEQ multiplex PCR, the TCRdb table keeps only in-frame clones and is missing some. The sample contains around 140,000 clones, around nine tenths of which appear only once. The sequences come from peripheral blood, collected on day 0 of AZD1222 vaccination. The source of these receptors is an adult in good health.

This rearrangement joins TRBV7-8 to TRBJ1-5; D unresolved. The germline V gene has CDR1 SGHVS and CDR2 FQNEAQ. CDR3 length equals 13 residues. Trimming cost V 5 bases and J 6 bases, with 11 bases left between them. The CDR3 nucleotides are TGTGCCAGCAGCCCCCTCCCTGGTCAGCCCCAGCATTTT. Residues: CASSPLPGQPQHF.

The CDR3 DNA follows: TGTGCCAGCAGTTTATCGAGGCAGACCGGGGAGCTGTTTTTT. This codes for CASSLSRQTGELFF. This chain links TRBV27 with TRBJ2-2; D gene ambiguous. V lost 0 bases, J lost 5 bases, and 7 bases lay in between. CDR3 length: 14 amino acids. Germline values: CDR1 MNHEY, CDR2 SMNVEV (reference sequence).

This clone was seen only once. This sequence joins TRBV18 and TRBJ1-3, with D possibly TRBD1 on 5 matching bases. V was clipped by 3 bases and J by 0 bases, with 18 bases between them. The CDR3 is 18 amino acids. The germline V gene encodes CDR1 KGHSH and CDR2 LQKENI. CDR3: CASSPSTPTASSGNTIYF. CDR3 nucleotides: TGTGCCAGCTCACCTTCTACACCGACAGCCTCCTCTGGAAACACCATATATTTT. The complete variable domain, with remaining parts taken from reference TRBV18 and TRBJ1-3, reads NAGVMQNPRHLVRRRGQEARLRCSPMKGHSHVYWYRQLPEEGLKFMVYLQKENIIDESGMPKERFSAEFPKEGPSILRIQQVVRGDSAAYFCASSPSTPTASSGNTIYFGEGSWLTVV.

The chain uses TRBV5-1 and TRBJ2-5; 11 positions agree with TRBD2. The CDR3 is made up of 15 amino acids. Trimming removed 2 bases from V and 4 bases from J; junction bases left unmatched: 4. The germline CDR1 and CDR2 sequences are SGHRS and YFSETQ. CDR3 region: CASSFGSGGAETQYF. The CDR3 DNA reads as TGCGCCAGCAGCTTTGGTAGCGGGGGGGCAGAGACCCAGTACTTC.

This clone was seen once. This chain connects TRBV7-8 to TRBJ1-2; the D is unclear. Germline V gene lookup returns CDR1 SGHVS and CDR2 FQNEAQ. This CDR3 comprises 12 residues. V gave up 3 bases and J gave up 6 bases, with 8 bases separating them. The CDR3 DNA sequence: TGTGCCAGCAGCTTTGCCACGGATGGCTACACCTTC. This gives the protein CASSFATDGYTF.

The chain recombines TRBV3-1 (or the pseudogene TRBV3-2) with TRBJ2-2, with D uncertain. Per germline, CDR1 LGHDT and CDR2 YNNKEL (reference sequence). The CDR3 has 17 residues. Trimming pared 4 bases from V and 4 bases from J, leaving 19 bases between. The CDR3 spells CASSLGGKMGITGELFF. CDR3 nucleotides: TGTGCCAGCAGCCTCGGTGGGAAAATGGGTATCACCGGGGAGCTGTTTTTT.

This clone was seen just once. CDR3 sequence (DNA): TGTGCCAGCAGCCAGAATCCCGTGACAGGGGCCTACGAGCAGTACTTC. Protein product: CASSQNPVTGAYEQYF. The rearrangement links TRBV11-2 to TRBJ2-7; 8 bases are a match to TRBD1. Germline V gene lookup returns CDR1 SGHAT and CDR2 FQNNGV. The CDR3 is 16 residues long. The trim removed 5 bases at V and 2 bases at J, leaving 11 bases unmatched.

V gene TRBV6-2 or TRBV6-3 combines with J gene TRBJ1-2; D is unclear. The V gene's germline CDR1 is MNHEY and CDR2 SVGEGT. CDR3 size: 13 residues. V was shortened by 2 bases and J by 5 bases, with 9 bases between the two germline ends. The CDR3 sequence is CASSYRRSYGYTF. The CDR3 DNA is TGTGCCAGCAGTTACCGACGGTCGTATGGCTACACCTTC.

CDR3 amino acids: CASSYEGNTEAFF. DNA for the CDR3: TGTGCCAGCAGTTACGAGGGGAACACTGAAGCTTTCTTT. The chain uses TRBV6-5 and TRBJ1-1; D unclear. The V end was cut by 2 bases, the J end by 1 base, with 5 bases between. The length of the CDR3 is 13 residues. Germline CDR1 is MNHEY and CDR2 is SVGAGI.

The rearrangement links TRBV19 to TRBJ1-4; possibly TRBD1 for D (6 bases). Trimming took off 3 bases at V and 5 bases at J, with 16 bases between the two ends. CDR3 length: 16 amino acids. Germline V gene lookup returns CDR1 LNHDA and CDR2 SQIVND (reference sequence). In nucleotides, the CDR3 is TGTGCCAGTAGTATGGACTCGGGACACGGGAATGAAAAACTGTTTTTT. It encodes CASSMDSGHGNEKLFF.

The rearrangement joins TRBV11-2 to TRBJ2-7, with TRBD2 matching over 8 bases. V lost 3 bases, J lost 4 bases, and 5 bases stayed unmatched. The CDR3 covers 14 residues. Germline V lookup: CDR1 SGHAT, CDR2 FQNNGV. The CDR3 reads CASSFGSGIYEQYF. The DNA of the CDR3 is TGTGCCAGCAGCTTCGGTAGCGGGATTTACGAGCAGTACTTC. The full variable domain, completed using reference TRBV11-2 and TRBJ2-7, is EAGVAQSPRYKIIEKRQSVAFWCNPISGHATLYWYQQILGQGPKLLIQFQNNGVVDDSQLPKDRFSAERLKGVDSTLKIQPAKLEDSAVYLCASSFGSGIYEQYFGPGTRLTVT.

The chain employs TRBV6-5 and TRBJ2-3; D might be TRBD1 (6 bases). CDR1 MNHEY and CDR2 SVGAGI come from the germline V gene. Between the trimmed V and J ends, which lost 6 bases and 6 bases, there was a span of 10 bases. This CDR3 has 12 amino acids. The CDR3: CASRGAVDTQYF. The CDR3 bases are TGTGCCAGCAGGGGGGCCGTGGATACGCAGTATTTT.

The chain has TRBV5-1 and TRBJ1-2; a possible D gene is TRBD1 (5 bases). CDR1 and CDR2 (germline): SGHRS, YFSETQ. With 0 bases removed from V and 4 bases from J, the gap between germline ends came to 16 bases. The CDR3 length is 16 residues. CDR3 nucleotide sequence: TGCGCCAGCAGCTTGGCCGTTTCAGGGAAACCCTATGGCTACACCTTC. It codes for CASSLAVSGKPYGYTF.

This rearrangement joins TRBV5-1 to TRBJ2-1, with 8 bases lining up with TRBD1. Germline lookup yields CDR1 SGHRS and CDR2 YFSETQ. This CDR3 region has 14 residues. V shed 2 bases and J 5 bases; nucleotides not matched to a gene: 3. This chain's CDR3 is CASSLWTGNNEQFF. The CDR3 DNA reads as TGCGCCAGCAGCTTATGGACAGGGAACAATGAGCAGTTCTTC.

The chain links TRBV3-1 (or the pseudogene TRBV3-2) to TRBJ1-1; unclear D gene. The germline V and J ends were trimmed by 1 base and 4 bases, with 7 bases remaining between them. The germline CDR1 and CDR2 sequences are LGHDT and YNNKEL (reference sequence). This CDR3 is built from 13 residues. This chain's CDR3 is CASSQGSCTEAFF. The CDR3 DNA reads TGTGCCAGCAGCCAAGGATCCTGCACTGAAGCTTTCTTT.

The rearrangement uses TRBV6-4 and TRBJ2-1; the match to TRBD2 covers 8 bases. CDR3 length: 15 amino acids. V was clipped by 0 bases and J by 2 bases; unmatched bases: 0. CDR1 and CDR2 from the germline V gene are MRHNA and SNTAGT. The CDR3 nucleotides are TGTGCCAGCAGTGACTCCGGGGGGGCCTACAATGAGCAGTTCTTC. Residues: CASSDSGGAYNEQFF.

A few counts support this clone. This chain uses TRBV6-5 with TRBJ2-5; D might be TRBD2 (5 bases). Trimming took 3 bases from V and 4 from J, leaving 18 bases between them. The CDR3 consists of 16 residues. Germline V CDR1 and CDR2: MNHEY, SVGAGI. The CDR3 here is CASSYNGVPWGETQYF. Written as DNA, the CDR3 is TGTGCCAGCAGTTATAACGGGGTCCCCTGGGGAGAGACCCAGTACTTC.

The chain joins TRBV7-2 to TRBJ1-1; perhaps TRBD1 as D (5 bases). Germline lookup yields CDR1 SGHTA and CDR2 FQGNSA. The CDR3 runs to 15 residues. Trimming took 0 bases from V and 5 from J, leaving 13 bases between them. The CDR3 loop is CASSLAGSGPTEAFF. DNA for the CDR3: TGTGCCAGCAGCTTAGCCGGGTCAGGGCCGACTGAAGCTTTCTTT.

This chain joins TRBV28 and TRBJ2-1, with a tentative D call TRBD2 (5 bases). The CDR3 runs 14 residues. Germline loops: CDR1 MDHEN, CDR2 SYDVKM. The V end lost 10 bases, the J end lost 0 bases, and 13 bases lay between the germline ends. CDR3 in amino acids: CAITTTSSYNEQFF. CDR3 nucleotides: TGTGCCATAACGACTACGAGCTCCTACAATGAGCAGTTCTTC.

The chain carries TRBV7-2 and TRBJ2-3, with a tentative D call TRBD2 (6 bases). The CDR3 is 19 residues long. Germline CDR1 SGHTA, CDR2 FQGNSA. V gave up 3 bases and J gave up 0 bases, with 22 bases separating them. The CDR3 sequence is CASSFPMLTMRGSTDTQYF. Here the CDR3 DNA reads TGTGCCAGCAGCTTCCCGATGCTGACTATGCGGGGTAGCACAGATACGCAGTATTTT. Complete variable domain (other parts from reference TRBV7-2 and TRBJ2-3): GAGVSQSPSNKVTEKGKDVELRCDPISGHTALYWYRQSLGQGLEFLIYFQGNSAPDKSGLPSDRFSAERTGGSVSTLTIQRTQQEDSAVYLCASSFPMLTMRGSTDTQYFGPGTRLTVL.

The chain links TRBV2 to TRBJ2-5; D gene ambiguous. The V gene's germline CDR1 is SNHLY and CDR2 FYNNEI. Trimming cost V 3 bases and J 5 bases, with 10 bases left between them. CDR3 size: 13 residues. CDR3 in DNA: TGTGCCAGCAGTGAGAGGACGAGGGAGACCCAGTACTTC. This gives the protein CASSERTRETQYF. The full variable domain, completed using reference TRBV2 and TRBJ2-5, is EPEVTQTPSHQVTQMGQEVILRCVPISNHLYFYWYRQILGQKVEFLVSFYNNEISEKSEIFDDQFSVERPDGSNFTLKIRSTKLEDSAMYFCASSERTRETQYFGPGTRLLVL.

V usage is TRBV19 and J usage is TRBJ1-1; a possible D gene is TRBD1 (5 bases). This CDR3 has 15 amino acids. Per germline, CDR1 LNHDA and CDR2 SQIVND (reference sequence). V was clipped by 9 bases and J by 2 bases, with 19 bases between them. CDR3 sequence reads: CASNQDHRGNTEAFF. CDR3 sequence (DNA): TGTGCCAGCAATCAGGATCACCGGGGCAACACTGAAGCTTTCTTT.

This rearrangement joins TRBV9 to TRBJ2-5, with D tentatively TRBD1 or TRBD2 (6 bases each). This CDR3 has 14 amino acids. V was shortened by 3 bases and J by 4 bases, with 13 bases between the two germline ends. Germline V gene sequence: CDR1 SGDLS, CDR2 YYNGEE. CDR3: CASSGKGGRETQYF. The CDR3 DNA is TGTGCCAGCAGCGGAAAGGGGGGCAGAGAGACCCAGTACTTC.

The chain links TRBV9 to TRBJ2-2; D is undetermined. V was shortened by 3 bases and J by 2 bases, with 11 bases between the two germline ends. Germline CDR1 and CDR2: SGDLS and YYNGEE. The CDR3 sequence is 15 residues long. The CDR3 DNA follows: TGTGCCAGCAGCGATTGGCCGGGTAACACCGGGGAGCTGTTTTTT. Translation gives CASSDWPGNTGELFF.

This sequence joins TRBV3-1 (or the pseudogene TRBV3-2) and TRBJ1-4; 7 nucleotides line up with TRBD1. This CDR3 is built from 14 residues. V was pared by 4 bases and J by 7 bases, with 6 bases of the junction left unmatched. Per germline, CDR1 LGHDT and CDR2 YNNKEL (reference sequence). CDR3 sequence: CASSLQGGREKLFF. CDR3 coding DNA: TGTGCCAGCAGCCTCCAGGGGGGGCGTGAAAAACTGTTTTTT.

This clone has a single count. V and J are TRBV2 and TRBJ2-5, with D possibly called TRBD1 or TRBD2 (5 bases each). From germline, CDR1 is SNHLY and CDR2 FYNNEI. The CDR3 contains 12 residues. V was cut by 7 bases and J by 1 base, with 7 bases left in between. This chain's CDR3 is CASTGPQETQYF. DNA of the CDR3: TGTGCCAGCACGGGGCCCCAAGAGACCCAGTACTTC.

The chain has TRBV6-1 and TRBJ2-1; 7 positions match TRBD1. The CDR3 extends over 15 amino acids. V shed 2 bases and J 10 bases; nucleotides not matched to a gene: 11. Germline V CDR1 and CDR2: MNHNS, SASEGT. CDR3 amino acids: CASSESLEGAWEQFF. The CDR3 DNA follows: TGTGCCAGCAGTGAATCCCTAGAGGGGGCTTGGGAGCAGTTCTTC.

V and J are TRBV12-3 or TRBV12-4 and TRBJ2-2; D ambiguous. The germline V and J ends were trimmed by 5 bases and 6 bases, with 7 bases remaining between them. There are 12 residues in the CDR3. The CDR3 loop is CASSPSAGELFF. CDR3 nucleotides: TGTGCCAGCAGTCCCTCGGCCGGGGAGCTGTTTTTT.

This clone was detected once. V and J are TRBV29-1 and TRBJ2-6; a weak D match, TRBD2 (6 bases). The CDR3 spans 15 residues. Trimming left V 6 bases short and J 0 bases short, with 12 bases between. Germline V CDR1 and CDR2: SQVTM, ANQGSEA. In nucleotides, the CDR3 is TGCAGCGTGGGGGGTTGGCGCTCTGGGGCCAACGTCCTGACTTTC. It encodes CSVGGWRSGANVLTF.

This clone was detected a few times. The rearrangement links TRBV6-5 to TRBJ1-2; 7 nucleotides agree with TRBD1. J was trimmed by 4 bases and V by 7 bases; bases with no gene match: 12. The germline CDR1 and CDR2 sequences are MNHEY and SVGAGI. The CDR3 covers 15 residues. CDR3 DNA: TGTGCCAGCACTACGGGACAGTCCAGAGGCTATGGCTACACCTTC. Encoded protein: CASTTGQSRGYGYTF.

The chain combines TRBV5-8 with TRBJ2-3; no definite D call. The V end lost 3 bases, the J end lost 6 bases, and 8 bases lay between the germline ends. The V gene's germline CDR1 is SGHTS and CDR2 YDEGEE. CDR3 size: 12 residues. The CDR3 is CASSWWVDTQYF. CDR3 nucleotides: TGTGCCAGCAGCTGGTGGGTCGATACGCAGTATTTT.

J is TRBJ2-2 and V is TRBV28, with D tentatively TRBD2 (6 bases). Germline V gene lookup returns CDR1 MDHEN and CDR2 SYDVKM. CDR3 size: 13 residues. V gave up 8 bases and J gave up 2 bases, with 9 bases separating them. As DNA, the CDR3 is TGTGCCAGCCTTAGCGGAAACACCGGGGAGCTGTTTTTT. Amino acid sequence: CASLSGNTGELFF.